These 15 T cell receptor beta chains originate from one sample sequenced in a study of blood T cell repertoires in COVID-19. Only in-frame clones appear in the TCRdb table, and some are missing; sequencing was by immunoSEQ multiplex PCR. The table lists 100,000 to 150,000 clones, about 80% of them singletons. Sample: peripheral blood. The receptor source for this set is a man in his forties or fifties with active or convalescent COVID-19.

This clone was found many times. The CDR3 loop reads CASSLEGTVNYGYTF. DNA for the CDR3: TGTGCCAGCAGCTTGGAGGGGACAGTTAACTATGGCTACACCTTC. The chain employs TRBV5-4 and TRBJ1-2; 7 positions agree with TRBD1. Germline CDR1 reads SGHNT; CDR2 reads YYREEE (reference sequence). V trimming: 0 bases; J trimming: 1 base; junction bases outside the gene matches: 3. CDR3 length: 15 residues.

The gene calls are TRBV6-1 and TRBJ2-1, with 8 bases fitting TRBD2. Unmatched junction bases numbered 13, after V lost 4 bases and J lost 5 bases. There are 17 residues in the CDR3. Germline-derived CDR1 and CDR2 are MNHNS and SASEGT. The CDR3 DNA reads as TGTGCCAGCAGTGGTAAAAAGAAAGTTAGCGGGGACAATGAGCAGTTCTTC. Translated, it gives CASSGKKKVSGDNEQFF.

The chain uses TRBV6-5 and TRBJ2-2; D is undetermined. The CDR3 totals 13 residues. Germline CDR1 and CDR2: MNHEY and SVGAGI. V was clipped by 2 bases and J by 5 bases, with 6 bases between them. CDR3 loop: CASSYGRTGELFF. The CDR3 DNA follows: TGTGCCAGCAGTTACGGCAGGACCGGGGAGCTGTTTTTT.

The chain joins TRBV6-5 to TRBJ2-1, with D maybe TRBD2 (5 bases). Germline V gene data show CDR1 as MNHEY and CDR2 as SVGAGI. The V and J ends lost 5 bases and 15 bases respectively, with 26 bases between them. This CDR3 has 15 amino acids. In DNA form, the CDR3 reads TGTGCCAGCAGTCCCCTCTTAACTGGTGGAGGTGCCATGTTCTTC. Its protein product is CASSPLLTGGGAMFF.

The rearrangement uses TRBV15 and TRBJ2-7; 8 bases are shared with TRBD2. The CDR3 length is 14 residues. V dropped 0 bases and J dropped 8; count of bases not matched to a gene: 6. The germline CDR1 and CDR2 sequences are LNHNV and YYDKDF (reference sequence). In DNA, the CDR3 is TGTGCCACCAGCAGAGAACTAGCGGCACCTAAGCAGTACTTC. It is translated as CATSRELAAPKQYF.

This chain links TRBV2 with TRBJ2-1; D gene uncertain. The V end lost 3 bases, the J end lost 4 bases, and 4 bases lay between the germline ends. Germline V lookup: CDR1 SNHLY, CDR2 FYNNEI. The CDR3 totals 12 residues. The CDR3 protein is CASSEYYNEQFF. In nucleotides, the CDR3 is TGTGCCAGCAGTGAGTATTACAATGAGCAGTTCTTC.

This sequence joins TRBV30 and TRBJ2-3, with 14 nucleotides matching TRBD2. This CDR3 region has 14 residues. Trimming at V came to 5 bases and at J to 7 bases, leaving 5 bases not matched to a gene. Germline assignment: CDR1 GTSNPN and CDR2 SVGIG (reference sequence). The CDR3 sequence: CAWLRTSGRNTQYF. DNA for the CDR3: TGTGCCTGGCTCCGGACTAGCGGGAGGAATACGCAGTATTTT.

The CDR3 bases are TGTGCCAGCAGCTTAGGCATCTACCCCAGGGCAGATACGCAGTATTTT. Its translation is CASSLGIYPRADTQYF. V and J are TRBV7-2 and TRBJ2-3; maybe TRBD1 (5 bases). Between the trimmed V and J ends, which lost 1 base and 4 bases, there was a span of 15 bases. Germline V lookup: CDR1 SGHTA, CDR2 FQGNSA. The CDR3 is 16 amino acids.

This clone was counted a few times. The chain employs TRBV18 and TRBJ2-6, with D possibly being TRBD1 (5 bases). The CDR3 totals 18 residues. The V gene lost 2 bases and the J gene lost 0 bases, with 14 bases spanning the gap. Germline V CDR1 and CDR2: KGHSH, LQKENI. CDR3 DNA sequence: TGTGCCAGCTCACCAGGTACAGGACCTGCCTCTGGGGCCAACGTCCTGACTTTC. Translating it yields CASSPGTGPASGANVLTF. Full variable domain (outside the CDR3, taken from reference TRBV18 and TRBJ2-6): NAGVMQNPRHLVRRRGQEARLRCSPMKGHSHVYWYRQLPEEGLKFMVYLQKENIIDESGMPKERFSAEFPKEGPSILRIQQVVRGDSAAYFCASSPGTGPASGANVLTFGAGSRLTVL.

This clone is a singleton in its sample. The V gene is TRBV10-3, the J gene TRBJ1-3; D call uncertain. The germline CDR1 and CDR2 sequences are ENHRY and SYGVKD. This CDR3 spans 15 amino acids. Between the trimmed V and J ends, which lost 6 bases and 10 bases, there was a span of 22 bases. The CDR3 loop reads CAIRALDGGLATIYF. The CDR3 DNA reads TGTGCCATCAGAGCCCTTGATGGAGGTTTGGCGACCATATATTTT.

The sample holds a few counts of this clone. The CDR3 spells CATSDSGRGPNTGELFF. The CDR3 coding sequence is TGTGCCACCAGTGATAGCGGGAGGGGGCCGAACACCGGGGAGCTGTTTTTT. The chain recombines TRBV24-1 with TRBJ2-2; 10 bases match TRBD2. From germline, CDR1 is KGHDR and CDR2 SFDVKD. Losses at the gene ends were 3 bases for V and 0 bases for J; bases not matched to a gene: 3. The CDR3 length is 17 residues.

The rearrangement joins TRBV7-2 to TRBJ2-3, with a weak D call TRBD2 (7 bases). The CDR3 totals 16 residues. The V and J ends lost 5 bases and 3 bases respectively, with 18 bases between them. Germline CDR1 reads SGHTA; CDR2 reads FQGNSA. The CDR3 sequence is CASSLTGRGSTDTQYF. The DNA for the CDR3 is TGTGCCAGCAGCCTTACAGGGAGGGGTAGTACAGATACGCAGTATTTT.

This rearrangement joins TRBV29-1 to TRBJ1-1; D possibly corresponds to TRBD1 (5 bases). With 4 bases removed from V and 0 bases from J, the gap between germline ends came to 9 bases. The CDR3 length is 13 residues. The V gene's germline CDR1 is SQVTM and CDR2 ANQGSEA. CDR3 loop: CSVVRDLNTEAFF. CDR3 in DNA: TGCAGCGTTGTACGGGACTTGAACACTGAAGCTTTCTTT.

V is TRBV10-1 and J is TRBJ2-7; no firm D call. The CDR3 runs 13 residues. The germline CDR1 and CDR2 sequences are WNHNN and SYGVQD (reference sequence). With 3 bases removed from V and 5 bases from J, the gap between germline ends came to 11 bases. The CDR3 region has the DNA TGCGCCAGCAGTGAATCTAGAGGAGACGAGCAGTACTTC. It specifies CASSESRGDEQYF.

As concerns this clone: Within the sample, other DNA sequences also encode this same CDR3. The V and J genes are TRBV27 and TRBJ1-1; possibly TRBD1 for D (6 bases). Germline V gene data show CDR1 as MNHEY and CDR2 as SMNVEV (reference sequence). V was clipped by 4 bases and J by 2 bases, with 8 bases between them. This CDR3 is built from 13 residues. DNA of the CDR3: TGTGCCAGCAGTTACAGGGAAAACACTGAAGCTTTCTTT. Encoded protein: CASSYRENTEAFF.